These 11 T cell receptor beta chains originate from one sample sequenced in a study of neurological immune-mediated disorders. TCRdb recomputed calls from the 5' RACE reads with MiXCR, one row per CDR3 protein. The table lists tens of thousands of distinct CDR3 sequences, approximately 3.5% of them singletons. Source material: PBMCs. The origin of the receptors is a woman aged 25 to 39 with multiple sclerosis.

This clonotype occurred many times. The chain links TRBV6-5 to TRBJ1-4; D call uncertain. The length of the CDR3 is 17 residues. V lost 6 bases and J lost 0, with 17 bases in between. Germline CDR1 and CDR2: MNHEY and SVGAGI. CDR3 sequence (DNA): TGTGCCAGCAGCACAAGTCGGGGTAGCGCAACTAATGAAAAACTGTTTTTT. Protein product: CASSTSRGSATNEKLFF.

The chain is built from TRBV3-1 and TRBJ1-2; unclear D gene. Germline V gives CDR1 LGHDT, CDR2 YNNKEL (reference sequence). The CDR3 consists of 13 residues. V was clipped by 5 bases and J by 3 bases, with 10 bases between them. CDR3 sequence reads: CASSGRTHYGYTF. Written as DNA, the CDR3 is TGTGCCAGCAGCGGCCGAACCCACTATGGCTACACCTTC.

This clonotype has a count of ten or more. The chain carries TRBV5-1 and TRBJ2-3; no reliable D call. Germline V gene lookup returns CDR1 SGHRS and CDR2 YFSETQ. The CDR3 is made up of 16 amino acids. V was shortened by 0 bases and J by 1 base, with 12 bases between the two germline ends. CDR3 nucleotides: TGCGCCAGCAGCTTGGAGGGCGGCGAGGGCACAGATACGCAGTATTTT. Translating it yields CASSLEGGEGTDTQYF.

CDR3 amino acids: CASSLSGTRQFF. For the CDR3, the DNA is TGTGCCAGCAGCTTGTCTGGGACTAGGCAATTCTTC. V gene TRBV5-8 combines with J gene TRBJ2-1; 8 bases are shared with TRBD2. Per germline, CDR1 SGHTS and CDR2 YDEGEE. This CDR3 contains 12 residues. V shed 1 base, J shed 16 bases, and the junction held 7 bases outside the gene matches.

The sample holds many counts of this clonotype. The rearrangement links TRBV5-1 to TRBJ2-7; D may be TRBD1 (6 bases). The length of the CDR3 is 14 residues. CDR1 and CDR2 from the germline V gene are SGHRS and YFSETQ. Trimming pared 1 base from V and 3 bases from J, leaving 11 bases between. CDR3 in DNA: TGCGCCAGCAGCTTGAACAGGGCCCTCTACGAGCAGTACTTC. Translated: CASSLNRALYEQYF.

At least ten counts were recorded for this clonotype. The DNA of the CDR3 is TGCGGACTAGCGGGGGCAAACTACAATGAGCAGTTCTTC. The encoded protein is CGLAGANYNEQFF. The V call is TRBV20-1, the J call TRBJ2-1; 13 bases align to TRBD2. The CDR3 sequence is 13 residues long. Germline V gene lookup returns CDR1 DFQATT and CDR2 SNEGSKA (reference sequence).

This clonotype was detected many times. J is TRBJ2-7 and V is TRBV4-3, with unresolved D. Trimming pared 1 base from V and 3 bases from J, leaving 13 bases between. The germline gives CDR1 LGHNA, CDR2 YSLEER. CDR3 length: 15 amino acids. The CDR3 reads CASSQGVSLLYEQYF. The CDR3 DNA follows: TGCGCCAGCAGCCAAGGTGTGTCCCTCCTCTACGAGCAGTACTTC.

This clonotype has at least ten counts. The rearrangement joins TRBV20-1 to TRBJ2-5; TRBD2 agrees at 13 bases. CDR1 and CDR2 (germline): DFQATT, SNEGSKA (reference sequence). Losses at the gene ends were 2 bases for V and 1 base for J; bases not matched to a gene: 7. The CDR3 runs to 17 residues. Here the CDR3 reads CSARTSGGATLQETQYF. DNA of the CDR3: TGCAGTGCTAGAACTAGCGGGGGGGCTACCCTCCAAGAGACCCAGTACTTC.

This clonotype was observed at least ten times. V usage is TRBV5-6 and J usage is TRBJ2-3, with 8 bases matching TRBD1. Germline V lookup: CDR1 SGHDT, CDR2 YYEEEE. The CDR3 contains 16 residues. Germline trimming cut 1 base from V and 0 bases from J; bases unmatched to any gene: 4. CDR3 region: CASSLSQGASTDTQYF. Here the CDR3 DNA reads TGTGCCAGCAGCTTGTCGCAGGGGGCTAGCACAGATACGCAGTATTTT. The whole variable domain, filled in from reference TRBV5-6 and TRBJ2-3, reads DAGVTQSPTHLIKTRGQQVTLRCSPKSGHDTVSWYQQALGQGPQFIFQYYEEEERQRGNFPDRFSGHQFPNYSSELNVNALLLGDSALYLCASSLSQGASTDTQYFGPGTRLTVL.

This clonotype was found many times. Germline is not matched at one junction end, which may reflect a read error. The chain employs TRBV7-8 and TRBJ1-5; the match to TRBD1 covers 8 bases. Germline V gene sequence: CDR1 SGHVS, CDR2 FQNEAQ. The CDR3 is made up of 15 amino acids. The DNA for the CDR3 is TGTGCCAGCAAGGTTTCAGGGGGCGGCAATCAGCCCCAGAATTTT. Translating gives CASKVSGGGNQPQNF.

This clonotype was counted many times. V gene TRBV6-5 combines with J gene TRBJ2-1; D unclear. The CDR3 sequence is 13 residues long. In germline, CDR1 is MNHEY, CDR2 SVGAGI. Trimming pared 5 bases from V and 3 bases from J, leaving 8 bases between. The CDR3: CASSASDYNEQFF. The CDR3 DNA follows: TGTGCCAGCAGTGCATCCGACTACAATGAGCAGTTCTTC.